This TCR beta chain appears in the sequencing data of a study of blood T cell repertoires in COVID-19. The V gene's germline CDR1 is SGHVS and CDR2 FQNEAQ. After removal of 5 bases from V and 3 bases from J, the junction contained 4 bases not matched to a gene. The CDR3 has 14 amino acids. The recovered donors of Cohort 3 showed two negative PCRs, clearance, or symptom resolution. Using immunoSEQ multiplex PCR, the repertoire was profiled, and TCRdb retains in-frame clones only, with some absent. The repertoire includes roughly 180,000 clones, roughly 80% of them detected once, and approximately 4.7% sits in the top ten.

Material for sequencing was PBMCs or T cells enriched from blood (not recorded which). The receptor was derived from a woman aged 45-59 years who had recovered from COVID-19. The rearrangement joins TRBV7-8 to TRBJ1-2, with 9 bases that match TRBD1. CDR3 region: CASSPDRGYYGYTF. CDR3 sequence (DNA): TGTGCCAGCAGCCCGGACAGGGGATACTATGGCTACACCTTC.